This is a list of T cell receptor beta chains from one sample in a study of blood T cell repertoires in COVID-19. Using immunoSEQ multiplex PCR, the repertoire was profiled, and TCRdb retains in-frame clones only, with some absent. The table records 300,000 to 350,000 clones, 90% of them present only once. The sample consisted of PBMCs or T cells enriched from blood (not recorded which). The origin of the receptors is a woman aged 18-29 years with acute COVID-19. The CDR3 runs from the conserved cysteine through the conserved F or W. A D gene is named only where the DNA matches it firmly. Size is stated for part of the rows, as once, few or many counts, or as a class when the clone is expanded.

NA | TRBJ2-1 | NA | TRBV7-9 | TGTGCCAGCATCCCAAGGGGGGGGCTAGCGGAGGTCAGGGAAGCTGAGCAGTTCTTC | CASIPRGGLAEVREAEQFF
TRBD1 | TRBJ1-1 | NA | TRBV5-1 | TGCGCCAGCAGCTTGGCGGGACAGGGGAGTACTGAAGCTTTCTTT | CASSLAGQGSTEAFF
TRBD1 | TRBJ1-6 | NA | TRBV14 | TGTGCCAGCAGCCAAACCGACAGGGCTTTCCTCCACTTT | CASSQTDRAFLHF
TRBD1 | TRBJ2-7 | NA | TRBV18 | TGTGCCAGCTCACCGACGGGACAGGGGGCCTACGAGCAGTACTTC | CASSPTGQGAYEQYF
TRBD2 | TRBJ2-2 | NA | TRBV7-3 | TGTGCCAGCAGCTTACAACCGGGAGGGAACACCGGGGAGCTGTTTTTT | CASSLQPGGNTGELFF
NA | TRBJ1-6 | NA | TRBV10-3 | TGTGCCATCACGGCAGGGGATAATTCACCCCTCCACTTT | CAITAGDNSPLHF
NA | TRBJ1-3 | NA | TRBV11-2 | TGTGCCAGCAGCTCTACTCAACAGGGCTCTGGAAACACCATATATTTT | CASSSTQQGSGNTIYF
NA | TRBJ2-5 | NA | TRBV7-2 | TGTGCCAGCAGCTCCTCGGGAGTGGAGACCCAGTACTTC | CASSSSGVETQYF
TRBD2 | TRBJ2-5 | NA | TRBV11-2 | TGTGCCAGCAGCTTAGTCCGGGGAGCGGGAGTAGGGGAGACCCAGTACTTC | CASSLVRGAGVGETQYF
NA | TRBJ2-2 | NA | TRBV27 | TGTGCCAGCAGTTGGACCTTAGCAGGGACCGGGGAGCTGTTTTTT | CASSWTLAGTGELFF
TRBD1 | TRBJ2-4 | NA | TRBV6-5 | TGTGCCAGCAGCCAGGACAGGGTGAACATTCAGTACTTC | CASSQDRVNIQYF
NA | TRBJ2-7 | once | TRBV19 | TGTGCCAGTAGTATTAAGATGAGAGGGAGCTCCTACGAGCAGTACTTC | CASSIKMRGSSYEQYF
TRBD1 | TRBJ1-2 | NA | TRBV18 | TGTGCCAGCTCACCAACCGGGACAGCTTATGGCTACACCTTC | CASSPTGTAYGYTF
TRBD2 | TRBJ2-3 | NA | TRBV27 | TGTGCCAGCAGTTTATGGATAGCGGGAGGCACCACAGATACGCAGTATTTT | CASSLWIAGGTTDTQYF
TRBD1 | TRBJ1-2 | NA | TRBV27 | TGTGCCAGCAGTTTATCTGTTGGGACAGTGCGCTACACCTTC | CASSLSVGTVRYTF
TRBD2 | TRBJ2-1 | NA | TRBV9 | TGTGCCAGCAGCGTAGGGACTAGCGGGGCCCACAATGAGCAGTTCTTC | CASSVGTSGAHNEQFF
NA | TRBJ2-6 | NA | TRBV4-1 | TGCGCCAGCAGGGGGGGGGCCGTTTTGGCCAACGTCCTGACTTTC | CASRGGAVLANVLTF
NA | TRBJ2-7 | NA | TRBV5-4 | TGTGCCAGCAGCATACTCCTTGCCCCAAGCTCCTACGAGCAGTACTTC | CASSILLAPSSYEQYF
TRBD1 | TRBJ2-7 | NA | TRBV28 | TGTGCCAGTGCTCAGGGAGACAGGGACGAGCAGTACTTC | CASAQGDRDEQYF
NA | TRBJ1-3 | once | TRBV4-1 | TGCGCCAGCAGCCAGTCGGGATCCCATGCACCTGGAAACACCATATATTTT | CASSQSGSHAPGNTIYF